This passage covers 12 T cell receptor beta chains from one sample sequenced in a study of T cells in tuberculosis (dated by TCRdb to 2016 to 2018). Interpreted using the paper, the time point label stands for: new active TB diagnosis, blood taken before or within 7 days of starting treatment. The library was made by the immunoSEQ multiplex PCR assay. The immuneACCESS repertoire file appears here via TCRdb, limited to in-frame rearrangements. These files lack a portion of the clones; in checked studies, under half of the deficit traces to unresolved V genes, and the cause of the others is not known. Across this sample there are roughly 32,000 clones, with over 85% seen only once. The leading ten clones occupy over 9.5% of the sample. The sequencing used PBMCs, collected at tuberculosis diagnosis. These receptors came from an adult with tuberculosis.

The chain uses TRBV12-5 and TRBJ2-7; 11 bases line up with TRBD2. Germline CDR1 reads LGHNT; CDR2 reads FRNRAP. V dropped 0 bases and J dropped 1; count of bases not matched to a gene: 17. This CDR3 region has 21 residues. This CDR3 is CASGLVAGVTLRTSGSYEQYF. The CDR3 nucleotides are TGTGCTAGTGGTTTGGTCGCAGGGGTTACCCTTCGGACTAGCGGGTCCTACGAGCAGTACTTC.

The chain uses TRBV4-1 and TRBJ1-6; possibly TRBD1 for D (5 bases). The CDR3 contains 15 residues. The germline V gene encodes CDR1 MGHRA and CDR2 YSYEKL. Trimming pared 3 bases from V and 7 bases from J, leaving 13 bases between. CDR3 protein: CASSHPGAENSPLHF. The CDR3 DNA sequence: TGCGCCAGCAGCCACCCTGGGGCGGAGAATTCACCCCTCCACTTT.

A note on this clone: One end of the junction is discordant with germline, which a read error may explain. V gene TRBV28 combines with J gene TRBJ2-7, with unresolved D. Germline V CDR1 and CDR2: MDHEN, SYDVKM. CDR3 length: 14 amino acids. This CDR3 reads CASGFRSAVYEQYF. The CDR3 DNA sequence: TGTGCCAGCGGTTTCCGGTCGGCGGTCTACGAGCAGTACTTC.

The chain is built from TRBV9 and TRBJ2-7; a weak D match, TRBD2 (7 bases). V lost 0 bases and J 4 bases, leaving 11 bases between the germline ends. The CDR3 consists of 14 residues. The germline gives CDR1 SGDLS, CDR2 YYNGEE. CDR3 sequence (DNA): TGTGCCAGCAGCGTAGAAGGGGGAGGGTACGAGCAGTACTTC. Translating it yields CASSVEGGGYEQYF.

This clone showed up just a few times. The chain joins TRBV5-1 to TRBJ2-3; 15 nucleotides match TRBD2. The CDR3 spans 16 residues. Germline CDR1 SGHRS, CDR2 YFSETQ. Trimming took 4 bases from V and 4 from J; bases not matched to a gene: 4. This CDR3 reads CASSRTSGGAPDTQYF. CDR3 DNA sequence: TGCGCCAGCAGCAGGACTAGCGGGGGGGCTCCAGATACGCAGTATTTT.

The rearrangement links TRBV10-1 to TRBJ2-1, with D possibly matching TRBD1 (6 bases). The CDR3 loop spans 15 amino acids. The V gene lost 6 bases and the J gene lost 1 base, with 13 bases spanning the gap. Per the germline V gene, CDR1 is WNHNN and CDR2 is SYGVQD (reference sequence). The CDR3 reads CASSEGRGSYNEQFF. As DNA, the CDR3 is TGCGCCAGCAGCGAGGGCAGGGGTTCCTACAATGAGCAGTTCTTC.

The chain recombines TRBV6-5 with TRBJ2-7; D may be TRBD2 (7 bases). CDR1 MNHEY and CDR2 SVGAGI come from the germline V gene. With 6 bases removed from V and 6 bases from J, the gap between germline ends came to 18 bases. This CDR3 spans 14 amino acids. CDR3 in amino acids: CASSLVQGRGEQYF. CDR3 nucleotide sequence: TGTGCCAGCAGCCTCGTCCAGGGGAGGGGCGAGCAGTACTTC.

The V and J genes are TRBV11-1 and TRBJ2-3; D is possibly TRBD2 (5 bases). V was shortened by 0 bases and J by 2 bases, with 12 bases between the two germline ends. Germline V gene data show CDR1 as SGHAT and CDR2 as FQDESV (reference sequence). The CDR3 has 16 amino acids. CDR3 in DNA: TGTGCCAGCAGCTTAGCGGGAGCGACCTACACAGATACGCAGTATTTT. Its translation is CASSLAGATYTDTQYF.

J is TRBJ1-2 and V is TRBV2, with D possibly TRBD1 on 5 matching bases. Germline CDR1 SNHLY, CDR2 FYNNEI. The CDR3 runs to 12 residues. V dropped 8 bases and J dropped 3 bases, with 10 bases sitting between them. The CDR3 DNA is TGTGCCAGCCACGGGGGTGACTATGGCTACACCTTC. The encoded protein is CASHGGDYGYTF.

The J gene is TRBJ2-3, the V gene TRBV7-9; the match to TRBD2 covers 10 bases. The CDR3 consists of 18 residues. CDR1 and CDR2 from the germline V gene are SEHNR and FQNEAQ (reference sequence). V was pared by 5 bases and J by 0 bases, with 11 bases of the junction left unmatched. This chain's CDR3 is CASSPMGLAGASTDTQYF. The CDR3 DNA reads as TGTGCCAGCAGCCCAATGGGGCTAGCGGGAGCTAGCACAGATACGCAGTATTTT. Looking up the rest from reference TRBV7-9 and TRBJ2-3 gives the full variable domain: DTGVSQNPRHKITKRGQNVTFRCDPISEHNRLYWYRQTLGQGPEFLTYFQNEAQLEKSRLLSDRFSAERPKGSFSTLEIQRTEQGDSAMYLCASSPMGLAGASTDTQYFGPGTRLTVL.

V is TRBV19 and J is TRBJ1-5; possibly TRBD1 for D (6 bases). CDR1 is LNHDA and CDR2 is SQIVND in the germline V gene (reference sequence). Trimming took off 5 bases at V and 5 bases at J, with 19 bases between the two ends. CDR3 length: 16 residues. Here the CDR3 reads CASSRGTSKGDQPQHF. The CDR3 DNA follows: TGTGCCAGTAGTCGTGGGACGTCCAAGGGGGATCAGCCCCAGCATTTT.

The chain combines TRBV30 with TRBJ2-3; no reliable D call. Trimming stripped 2 bases from V and 2 bases from J, with 5 bases between. Germline CDR1 GTSNPN, CDR2 SVGIG (reference sequence). The CDR3 totals 12 residues. CDR3 nucleotide sequence: TGTGCCTGGAGTCCAAACACAGATACGCAGTATTTT. This encodes CAWSPNTDTQYF.